This T cell receptor (beta chain) came from a study of identical twins. Study-wide findings and caveats: Conclusions rested on cross-sectional statistics rather than following the same donors. In monozygotic twins, models underestimated the sharing of out-of-frame TCR alpha.

This clonotype was observed a handful of times. Its target is unknown. TCRdb processed the 5' RACE reads anew with MiXCR; each CDR3 protein has one entry. The data hold a few hundred thousand distinct CDR3 sequences, with 9.6% observed a single time. Germline-derived CDR1 and CDR2 are MGHRA and YSYEKL. V gave up 3 bases and J gave up 6 bases; unmatched junction bases: 10. The CDR3 length is 16 residues. Separately, the same data were catalogued under a study of yellow fever vaccine responses in identical twins. That work states: Twins' vaccine T cell responses were reported to seem partly convergent and partly personalized.

The clonotype comes from a woman aged 18-29 years in good health. J is TRBJ2-3 and V is TRBV4-1; TRBD2 aligns across 9 bases. Sequencing used PBMCs. CDR3 in amino acids: CASSHLVAGVGDTQYF. The DNA for the CDR3 is TGCGCCAGCAGCCATCTGGTAGCGGGAGTAGGGGATACGCAGTATTTT.